These 24 T cell receptor beta chains share one sample of origin, sequenced in a study of radiotherapy plus CTLA-4 blockade in lung cancer. Only in-frame clones appear in the TCRdb table, and some are missing; sequencing was by immunoSEQ multiplex PCR. The data contain 65,000 to 90,000 clones, more than 85% of them singletons. This specimen consisted of peripheral blood, obtained from a patient treated with radiotherapy plus ipilimumab. The source is a human donor with non-small cell lung cancer who had stable disease on radiotherapy plus ipilimumab.

This clone has a handful of counts. The V call is TRBV28, the J call TRBJ1-3; TRBD1 matches at 7 bases. With 3 bases clipped from V and 4 bases from J, the junction kept 9 bases outside the gene matches. The CDR3 length is 16 residues. The germline V gene encodes CDR1 MDHEN and CDR2 SYDVKM. The CDR3 DNA sequence: TGTGCCAGCAGTTTCGGGACAGCCCGCGCGGGAAACACCATATATTTT. Translating gives CASSFGTARAGNTIYF. Together with reference TRBV28 and TRBJ1-3, the CDR3 gives the full variable domain: DVKVTQSSRYLVKRTGEKVFLECVQDMDHENMFWYRQDPGLGLRLIYFSYDVKMKEKGDIPEGYSVSREKKERFSLILESASTNQTSMYLCASSFGTARAGNTIYFGEGSWLTVV.

V usage is TRBV27 and J usage is TRBJ1-3; 7 nucleotides match TRBD1. Germline lookup yields CDR1 MNHEY and CDR2 SMNVEV (reference sequence). J lost 0 bases, V lost 5 bases, and 4 bases had no gene match. There are 15 residues in the CDR3. The CDR3 is CASSAGQFSGNTIYF. The CDR3 DNA sequence: TGTGCCAGCAGTGCGGGACAGTTCTCTGGAAACACCATATATTTT.

The V and J genes are TRBV11-2 and TRBJ2-7; a possible D gene is TRBD1 (5 bases). The CDR3 extends over 15 amino acids. Germline V lookup: CDR1 SGHAT, CDR2 FQNNGV. Trimming took 2 bases from V and 0 from J, leaving 11 bases between them. The DNA for the CDR3 is TGTGCCAGCAGCTTAAATGGACATCCCTCCTACGAGCAGTACTTC. This sequence encodes CASSLNGHPSYEQYF.

The gene calls are TRBV5-1 and TRBJ1-4, with TRBD1 identical over 8 bases. The germline V gene encodes CDR1 SGHRS and CDR2 YFSETQ. The junction had 7 bases not matched to a gene; V was cut back by 4 bases and J by 8 bases. This CDR3 region has 14 residues. CDR3 nucleotide sequence: TGCGCCAGCAGCCCGACAGGGGTCGGGGAAAAACTGTTTTTT. It encodes CASSPTGVGEKLFF.

The DNA for the CDR3 is TGTGCCAGTACCATGAGCTATAGCAATCAGCCCCAGCATTTT. Amino acids: CASTMSYSNQPQHF. The chain uses TRBV19 and TRBJ1-5; no clear D gene. The length of the CDR3 is 14 residues. CDR1 is LNHDA and CDR2 is SQIVND in the germline V gene (reference sequence). Trimming removed 7 bases from V and 0 bases from J, with 10 bases in between.

This clone was observed a single time. The chain is built from TRBV11-2 and TRBJ2-7; the match to TRBD2 covers 10 bases. The junction had 9 bases not matched to a gene; V was cut back by 5 bases and J by 2 bases. Per germline, CDR1 SGHAT and CDR2 FQNNGV. CDR3 size: 16 residues. DNA of the CDR3: TGTGCCAGCAGCAGCGGGGGGGCTAGCCCTCCCTACGAGCAGTACTTC. This translates into CASSSGGASPPYEQYF.

The rearrangement joins TRBV30 to TRBJ1-1; D unresolved. Per germline, CDR1 GTSNPN and CDR2 SVGIG (reference sequence). Trimming cost V 0 bases and J 1 base, with 18 bases left between them. This CDR3 has 17 amino acids. CDR3 residues: CAWSVQMSSLKNTEAFF. CDR3 bases: TGTGCCTGGAGTGTACAAATGTCGTCTTTAAAGAACACTGAAGCTTTCTTT.

The chain combines TRBV9 with TRBJ1-4; 8 nucleotides agree with TRBD1. J lost 7 bases, V lost 4 bases, and 6 bases had no gene match. This CDR3 region has 14 residues. Per germline, CDR1 SGDLS and CDR2 YYNGEE. The CDR3 DNA reads as TGTGCCAGCAGCTTCGGACAGGGAAGTGAAAAACTGTTTTTT. This translates into CASSFGQGSEKLFF. The complete variable domain, with remaining parts taken from reference TRBV9 and TRBJ1-4, reads DSGVTQTPKHLITATGQRVTLRCSPRSGDLSVYWYQQSLDQGLQFLIQYYNGEERAKGNILERFSAQQFPDLHSELNLSSLELGDSALYFCASSFGQGSEKLFFGSGTQLSVL.

The chain has TRBV28 and TRBJ2-5; D gene unclear. The CDR3 loop spans 12 amino acids. The V end lost 6 bases, the J end lost 5 bases, and 10 bases lay between the germline ends. Germline values: CDR1 MDHEN, CDR2 SYDVKM. This CDR3 reads CASSQSRETQYF. DNA of the CDR3: TGTGCCAGCAGCCAGTCGCGGGAGACCCAGTACTTC.

The rearrangement links TRBV5-1 to TRBJ1-4; D remains ambiguous. V lost 7 bases and J 1 base, leaving 14 bases between the germline ends. The CDR3 loop spans 15 amino acids. The V gene's germline CDR1 is SGHRS and CDR2 YFSETQ. This CDR3 is CASSQRRGTNEKLFF. The CDR3 DNA reads TGCGCCAGCTCACAGAGGCGGGGAACTAATGAAAAACTGTTTTTT.

This chain connects TRBV6-7 to TRBJ1-4; D is unresolved. TRBV6-7 belongs to the ORF category, with a function that is uncertain. V was clipped by 0 bases and J by 8 bases, with 10 bases between them. The CDR3 length is 14 residues. The CDR3 DNA follows: TGTGCCAGCAGTTACTCGAGCCAGTTCGAAAAACTGTTTTTT. It yields the protein CASSYSSQFEKLFF.

This chain joins TRBV7-2 and TRBJ2-2; TRBD2 is a possible D gene (6 bases). The germline CDR1 and CDR2 sequences are SGHTA and FQGNSA. This CDR3 is built from 17 residues. Trimming stripped 1 base from V and 0 bases from J, with 12 bases between. CDR3 bases: TGTGCCAGCAGCTTAGTTCGCGGGGAGGCGAACACCGGGGAGCTGTTTTTT. Translated: CASSLVRGEANTGELFF. The full variable domain, rest sourced from reference TRBV7-2 and TRBJ2-2, is GAGVSQSPSNKVTEKGKDVELRCDPISGHTALYWYRQSLGQGLEFLIYFQGNSAPDKSGLPSDRFSAERTGGSVSTLTIQRTQQEDSAVYLCASSLVRGEANTGELFFGEGSRLTVL.

This sequence joins TRBV28 and TRBJ2-7, with 11 nucleotides matching TRBD2. The CDR3 runs to 15 residues. V was pared by 5 bases and J by 1 base, with 4 bases of the junction left unmatched. Germline V gene lookup returns CDR1 MDHEN and CDR2 SYDVKM. This chain's CDR3 is CASSRLAGLSYEQYF. The CDR3 DNA is TGTGCCAGCAGTCGACTAGCGGGGCTTTCCTACGAGCAGTACTTC. Using reference TRBV28 and TRBJ2-7 for the parts outside the CDR3, the full variable domain is DVKVTQSSRYLVKRTGEKVFLECVQDMDHENMFWYRQDPGLGLRLIYFSYDVKMKEKGDIPEGYSVSREKKERFSLILESASTNQTSMYLCASSRLAGLSYEQYFGPGTRLTVT.

The rearrangement joins TRBV7-6 to TRBJ2-7; D possibly corresponds to TRBD2 (6 bases). In germline, CDR1 is SGHVS, CDR2 FNYEAQ. This CDR3 region has 18 residues. Between the trimmed V and J ends, which lost 0 bases and 1 base, there was a span of 19 bases. CDR3 sequence: CASSLAEGTASGSYEQYF. CDR3 bases: TGTGCCAGCAGCTTAGCGGAGGGGACGGCCTCGGGGTCCTACGAGCAGTACTTC.

The CDR3 region has the DNA TGTGCCACGGGACTAGATCTCGGGGAGCTGTTTTTT. Amino acids: CATGLDLGELFF. The V gene is TRBV15, the J gene TRBJ2-2, with 8 positions matching TRBD2. V trimming: 9 bases; J trimming: 7 bases; junction bases outside the gene matches: 4. The V gene's germline CDR1 is LNHNV and CDR2 YYDKDF (reference sequence). This CDR3 spans 12 amino acids.

This chain links TRBV6-5 with TRBJ1-3; possible D gene TRBD1, 5 bases. Trimming shortened V by 7 bases and J by 1 base, and 14 bases separated the two germline ends. Per germline, CDR1 MNHEY and CDR2 SVGAGI. The CDR3 is made up of 15 amino acids. The CDR3 region has the DNA TGTGCCAGCACTGGCAGGGTGGGATCTGGAAACACCATATATTTT. It translates to CASTGRVGSGNTIYF.

The chain carries TRBV29-1 and TRBJ2-5; tentative D call: TRBD2 (5 bases). CDR3 length: 12 residues. Germline CDR1 SQVTM, CDR2 ANQGSEA. Between the trimmed V and J ends, which lost 8 bases and 5 bases, there was a span of 15 bases. CDR3 coding DNA: TGCAGCTTTATGAGGGTTGCCGAGACCCAGTACTTC. It is translated as CSFMRVAETQYF.

The chain combines TRBV18 with TRBJ2-5; 8 bases align to TRBD2. V lost 3 bases and J lost 8; bases outside the gene matches: 5. The CDR3 is 13 residues long. CDR1 and CDR2 (germline): KGHSH, LQKENI. The CDR3 nucleotides read TGTGCCAGCTCACCGACCCGGGGGGGAACCCAGTACTTC. It is translated as CASSPTRGGTQYF.

The V call is TRBV19, the J call TRBJ1-2; D might be TRBD1 (6 bases). The CDR3 extends over 13 amino acids. The germline V gene encodes CDR1 LNHDA and CDR2 SQIVND (reference sequence). V was pared by 7 bases and J by 3 bases, with 12 bases between. CDR3 DNA sequence: TGTGCCAGTACCAGGACAGTTTACTATGGCTACACCTTC. Its translation is CASTRTVYYGYTF.

Only a few counts were recorded for this clone. The chain employs TRBV7-9 and TRBJ1-2; D is unresolved. The V gene's germline CDR1 is SEHNR and CDR2 FQNEAQ (reference sequence). This CDR3 contains 14 residues. The V gene lost 2 bases and the J gene lost 6 bases, with 13 bases spanning the gap. The DNA of the CDR3 is TGTGCCAGCAGCTTATATGGACGGCAAAATGGCTACACCTTC. Amino acid sequence: CASSLYGRQNGYTF.

Regarding this clone: The identical CDR3 is also encoded by other nucleotide sequences in the sample. The CDR3 DNA follows: TGTGCCAGCAGCGTGGGGACCGGGGAGCTGTTTTTT. This sequence encodes CASSVGTGELFF. J is TRBJ2-2 and V is TRBV9; D not certain. Trimming pared 2 bases from V and 5 bases from J, leaving 4 bases between. The CDR3 is made up of 12 amino acids. CDR1 is SGDLS, CDR2 YYNGEE, per germline.

The rearrangement uses TRBV9 and TRBJ1-5; no firm D call. Trimming shortened V by 3 bases and J by 10 bases, and 20 bases separated the two germline ends. Germline CDR1 and CDR2: SGDLS and YYNGEE. CDR3 length: 15 residues. The CDR3, as DNA: TGTGCCAGCAGCGCAGACCCGATGGCGGCGAGTCCCCAGCATTTT. Translating it yields CASSADPMAASPQHF.

This chain joins TRBV4-1 and TRBJ2-5, with TRBD2 matching over 8 bases. The germline V gene has CDR1 MGHRA and CDR2 YSYEKL. V was clipped by 0 bases and J by 1 base; unmatched bases: 4. The length of the CDR3 is 16 residues. The CDR3 region has the DNA TGCGCCAGCAGCCAAGATTTTAGCGGGGTCCAAGAGACCCAGTACTTC. Its translation: CASSQDFSGVQETQYF.

The chain has TRBV18 and TRBJ2-3; D may be TRBD1 or TRBD2 (5 bases each). V gave up 3 bases and J gave up 0 bases, with 7 bases separating them. The germline V gene has CDR1 KGHSH and CDR2 LQKENI. The CDR3 runs 14 residues. The DNA of the CDR3 is TGTGCCAGCTCACCCTGGGGGAGCACAGATACGCAGTATTTT. Protein: CASSPWGSTDTQYF.